Given below is one T cell receptor beta chain in context. The junction does not match germline at one end; this may be a read error. These data belong to a study of tumor and adjacent non-tumor tissue in lung cancer. Study as a whole: On average, productive TCRbeta reads reached some 4.4 million per sample.

No cell sorting was done before RNA was extracted from the tissue. The CDR3 spans 13 residues. Germline lookup yields CDR1 DFQATT and CDR2 SNEGSKA (reference sequence). TCRbeta libraries were built with three rounds of nested PCR, modified from ARM-PCR. Using its own MiXCR run on the multiplex PCR reads, TCRdb lists one record per CDR3 protein. The sample has 65,000 to 90,000 distinct CDR3 sequences; roughly 80% are singletons. This chain joins TRBV20-1 and TRBJ2-7; D gene unclear. The sequenced sample was lung tumor tissue. This TCR derives from a woman aged 50 to 60 with non-small cell lung cancer. The CDR3 DNA is TGCTGTGCTTCTTCGGTTACGTCCTACAAGCAGTACTTC. This codes for CCASSVTSYKQYF.